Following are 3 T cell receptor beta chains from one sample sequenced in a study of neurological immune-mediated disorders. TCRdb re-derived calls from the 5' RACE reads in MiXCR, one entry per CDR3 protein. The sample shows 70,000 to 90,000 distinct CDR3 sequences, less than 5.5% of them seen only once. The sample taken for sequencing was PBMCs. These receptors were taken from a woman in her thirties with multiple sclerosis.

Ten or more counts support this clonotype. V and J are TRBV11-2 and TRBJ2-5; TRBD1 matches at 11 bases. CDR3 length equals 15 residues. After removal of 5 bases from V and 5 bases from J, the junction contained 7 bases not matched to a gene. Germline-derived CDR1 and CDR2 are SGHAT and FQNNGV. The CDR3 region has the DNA TGTGCCAGCAGCACCTGGACAGGGGGCGATGAGACCCAGTACTTC. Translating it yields CASSTWTGGDETQYF.

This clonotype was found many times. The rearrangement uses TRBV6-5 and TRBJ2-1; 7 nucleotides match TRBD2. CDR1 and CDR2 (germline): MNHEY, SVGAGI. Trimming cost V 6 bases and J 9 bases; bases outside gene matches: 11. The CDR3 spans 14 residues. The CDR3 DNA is TGTGCCAGCAGGAGGCCGGGAGGCGCGGGTGAGCAGTTCTTC. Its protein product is CASRRPGGAGEQFF.

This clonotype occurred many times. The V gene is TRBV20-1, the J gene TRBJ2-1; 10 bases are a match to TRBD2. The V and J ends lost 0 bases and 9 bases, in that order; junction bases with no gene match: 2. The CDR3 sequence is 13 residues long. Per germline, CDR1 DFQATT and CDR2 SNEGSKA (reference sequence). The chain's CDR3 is CSAREGLATEQFF. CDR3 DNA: TGCAGTGCTAGAGAGGGACTAGCGACTGAGCAGTTCTTC.